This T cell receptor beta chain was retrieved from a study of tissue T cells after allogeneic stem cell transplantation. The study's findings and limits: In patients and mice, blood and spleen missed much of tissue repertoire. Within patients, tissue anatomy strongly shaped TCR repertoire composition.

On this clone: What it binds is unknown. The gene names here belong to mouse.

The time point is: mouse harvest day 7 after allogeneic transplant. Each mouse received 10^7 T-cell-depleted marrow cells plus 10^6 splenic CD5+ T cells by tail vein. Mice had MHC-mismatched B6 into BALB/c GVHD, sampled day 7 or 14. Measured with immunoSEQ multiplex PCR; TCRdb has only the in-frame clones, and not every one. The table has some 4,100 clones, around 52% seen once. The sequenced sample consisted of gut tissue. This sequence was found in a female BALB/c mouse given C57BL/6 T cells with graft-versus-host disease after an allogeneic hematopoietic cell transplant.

The CDR3 DNA, read in part, is TGTGCCAGCTCTCTCGGGCTGGGGGAAGACACCCAGTAC. Residues: CASSLGLGEDTQY. The entire CDR3 is CASSLGLGEDTQYF. The chain links TRBV12-2 to TRBJ2-5, with 7 bases that match TRBD2. The observed sequence ends 1 residue before the CDR3 terminus, with the missing tail filled in from the germline J gene. The CDR3 consists of 14 residues. J gave up 4 bases and V 0 bases, and 3 bases lay outside the gene matches. Germline V gene data show CDR1 as SGHLS and CDR2 as HYDKME.